The T cell receptor beta chain described here comes from a study of T cell changes during pregnancy in multiple sclerosis. TCRdb's copy holds only in-frame clones and misses some; the assay was immunoSEQ multiplex PCR. The sample lists tens of thousands of clones; 80% to 90% were seen once. The CDR3 is made up of 13 amino acids. From germline, CDR1 is SGHVS and CDR2 FQNEAQ. V lost 4 bases to trimming and J lost 3 bases; unmatched junction nucleotides: 2. The sample consisted of CD4+ T cells from peripheral blood mononuclear cells, taken in the first trimester of pregnancy. The receptor comes from a female donor with multiple sclerosis, enrolled in a pregnancy study. This chain uses TRBV7-8 with TRBJ2-5; 7 nucleotides line up with TRBD2. CDR3 bases: TGTGCCAGCAGCTGGGGGAGGGAAGAGACCCAGTACTTC. Protein product: CASSWGREETQYF.